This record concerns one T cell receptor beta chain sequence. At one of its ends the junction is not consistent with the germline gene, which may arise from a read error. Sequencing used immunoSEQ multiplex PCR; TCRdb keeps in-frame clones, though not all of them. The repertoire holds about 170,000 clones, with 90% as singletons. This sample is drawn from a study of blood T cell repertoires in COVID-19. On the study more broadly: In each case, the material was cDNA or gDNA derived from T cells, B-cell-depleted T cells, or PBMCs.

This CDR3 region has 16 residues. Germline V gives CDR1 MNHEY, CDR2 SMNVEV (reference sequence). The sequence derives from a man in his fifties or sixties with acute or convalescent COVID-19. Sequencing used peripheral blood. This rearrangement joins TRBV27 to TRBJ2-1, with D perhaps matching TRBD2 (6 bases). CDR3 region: CASSLRTQTLGSSLVF. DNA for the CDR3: TGTGCCAGCAGTTTACGGACCCAGACCCTCGGGAGTTCTTTGGTCTTC.